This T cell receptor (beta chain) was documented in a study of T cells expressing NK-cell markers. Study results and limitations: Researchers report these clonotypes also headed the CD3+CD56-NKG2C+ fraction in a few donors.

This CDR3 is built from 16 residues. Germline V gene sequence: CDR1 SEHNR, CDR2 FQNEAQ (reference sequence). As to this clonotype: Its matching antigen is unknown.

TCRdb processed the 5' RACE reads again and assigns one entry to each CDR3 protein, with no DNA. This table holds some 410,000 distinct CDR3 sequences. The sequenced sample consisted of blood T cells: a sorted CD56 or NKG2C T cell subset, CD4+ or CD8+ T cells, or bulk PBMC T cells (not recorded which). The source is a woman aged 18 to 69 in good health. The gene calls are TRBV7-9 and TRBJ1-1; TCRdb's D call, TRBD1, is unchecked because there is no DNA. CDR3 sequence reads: CASRSGTGVRDTEAFF.